This T cell receptor (beta chain) was documented in a study of control samples from healthy donors and cancer patients. Profiling relied on immunoSEQ multiplex PCR, and the TCRdb table lists in-frame clones only, not all of them. The data hold 45,000 or so clones, with 85% to 95% observed a single time. The CDR3 is 13 residues long. Germline V lookup: CDR1 SGHAT, CDR2 FQNNGV. V lost 6 bases and J lost 5; bases outside the gene matches: 4. This rearrangement joins TRBV11-2 to TRBJ1-2; TRBD1 matches 9 bases. This TCR derives from a woman in her thirties or forties with head and neck cancer. The source material was PBMCs. The CDR3 loop reads CASRQGAYYGYTF. For the CDR3, the DNA is TGTGCCAGCAGACAGGGGGCTTATTATGGCTACACCTTC.